This T cell receptor (beta chain) came from a study of neoadjuvant nivolumab and ipilimumab in lung cancer. Study overall: The combination arm added day-1 ipilimumab 1 mg/kg to nivolumab 3 mg/kg on days 1, 15, 29. Study-wide findings and caveats: A small number of samples were TCR sequenced. Compared with tumor-adjacent uninvolved lung, resected tumors showed greater richness and clonality.

Comment on this clone: What it binds is unknown.

From germline, CDR1 is SGHNT and CDR2 YENEEA. V was pared by 7 bases and J by 1 base, with 10 bases between. The CDR3 runs to 13 residues. Clones were sequenced by immunoSEQ multiplex PCR, and TCRdb holds only the in-frame ones, with some missing. The sample consists of roughly 45,000 clones, about 89% of them appearing once. This TCR came from an adult with non-small cell lung cancer. Some clones in this sample may be carry-over from other donors' samples. The sequencing here drew on blood, taken before neoadjuvant nivolumab, alone or with ipilimumab. The V call is TRBV11-3, the J call TRBJ1-2; no clear D gene. The CDR3 region has the DNA TGTGCCAGCAAACTAACGATTAACTATGGCTACACCTTC. Its protein product is CASKLTINYGYTF. The variable domain in full, with the rest retrieved from reference TRBV11-3 and TRBJ1-2, is EAGVVQSPRYKIIEKKQPVAFWCNPISGHNTLYWYLQNLGQGPELLIRYENEEAVDDSQLPKDRFSAERLKGVDSTLKIQPAELGDSAVYLCASKLTINYGYTFGSGTRLTVV.